This T cell receptor beta chain came from a study of CD8+ T cells in alopecia areata (dated by TCRdb to the late 2010s). Regarding the complete study: Treated patients were enrolled in an open-label pilot trial of oral tofacitinib, 5 to 10 mg twice daily, for moderate-to-severe alopecia areata. Scalp tissue and sorted CD4+ and CD8+ peripheral blood T cells from patchy and totalis/universalis alopecia areata patients and from healthy controls were covered by human TCRbeta sequencing. Scalp clonality was compared across normal scalp (n=4), patchy alopecia areata scalp (n=8), and alopecia totalis/universalis scalp (n=8). Biopsies were taken from tofacitinib-treated patients at baseline and at 4 and 24 weeks of treatment, and a later scalp biopsy was taken in several of the tofacitinib-treated patients. For the treated patients, the SALT score, which quantifies what percentage of scalp surface area is affected, served as the measure of disease severity. Tofacitinib was given for 6 to 18 months, followed by 6 months of follow-up off drug to assess delayed response and recurrence. TCRbeta CDR3 regions were amplified by immunoSEQ multiplex PCR with 35 Vbeta forward and 13 Jbeta reverse primers. To study T cell clonal expansion in alopecia areata, the researchers applied high-throughput TCRbeta sequencing to both the C3H/HeJ mouse model and human patients. RNA was extracted with the PAXgene miRNA kit for fixed scalp, the miRNeasy kit for PBMCs, and the RNeasy kit for mouse skin. Paper-wide results and their limitations: Lesional scalp, especially in alopecia totalis/universalis, showed higher clonality and more expanded CD8+ clones than normal scalp, suggesting antigenic drive. Tofacitinib significantly lowered scalp clonality and the number of expanded CD8+ clones among the top 100 scalp clones. During tofacitinib treatment, many expanded lesional clones stuck around in both scalp and blood, and this persistence may partly explain why relapse happens after treatment is stopped. Shared TCR sequences between patients were less evident than in mice, which may be partly attributable to HLA diversity in the patient population. Because the treated cohort was small and had just a single nonresponder, larger studies are needed to establish links between baseline CD8+ expansion and response. Unlike mouse skin, which is dominated by gammadelta T cells, normal human skin has resident alphabeta T cells that are also sequenced, and this complicates analysis of the scalp TCR repertoire.

This clone was detected only a few times. It has no known antigen specificity. Qualities for individual bases were not recorded, and no much larger clone is one base off. In light of the paper, this sample's time point label describes: less than five weeks on oral tofacitinib. What the treatment or condition label conveys for this sample: oral pan-JAK inhibitor, 5-10 mg twice daily. Lesional scalp punch biopsies and peripheral blood were obtained from alopecia areata patients. PBMCs were separated by density centrifugation and stained for CD3, CD4 and CD8, after which CD4+ and CD8+ T cells were sorted on a FACSAria. V drops 3 bases and J drops 4 bases, leaving 6 bases in between. The germline V gene provides CDR1 MNHNS and CDR2 SASEGT. There are 12 amino acids in the CDR3, from cysteine to phenylalanine inclusive. Only CDR3 DNA remains: 36 bases, in frame from the first base. The library was obtained by the immunoSEQ multiplex PCR assay. RNA was extracted from all samples and reverse transcribed into cDNA, which served as template for TCR sequencing. First-strand cDNA was synthesized with SuperScript III using a 2:1 mix of oligo-dT and random hexamers. A synthetic immune receptor repertoire was used to gauge amplification bias, and whatever bias remained was removed computationally. In the authors' own workflow: Raw reads were preprocessed to remove errors, and CDR3 was defined by IMGT conventions from the conserved cysteine to phenylalanine. To get clonality, Shannon entropy was normalized by log2 of the number of productive unique TCRs and the result was subtracted from 1. CD4 or CD8 identity of scalp clones was inferred by cross-referencing scalp TCRbeta sequences with sorted blood CD4 and CD8 repertoires. TCRdb carries this immuneACCESS record with in-frame sequences only. Its versions omit some clonotypes, under half of them owing to an unresolved V gene in the studies checked, with the rest unexplained. The DNA was the basis for D and trimming; V, J and clone size are from that table. This sample holds roughly 73,000 clones; roughly 28% were observed only once. The leading ten clones occupy more than 13% of the sample.

This sequence uses TRBV6-1 and TRBJ1-2; no D gene call is confident. The sample consisted of CD8+ T cells sorted from blood, taken at week 4, from a patient treated with tofacitinib. The receptor comes from a human donor with alopecia areata. The nucleotides read TGTGCCAGCAGTGACACGGGCTATGGCTACACCTTC. The encoded protein is CASSDTGYGYTF.